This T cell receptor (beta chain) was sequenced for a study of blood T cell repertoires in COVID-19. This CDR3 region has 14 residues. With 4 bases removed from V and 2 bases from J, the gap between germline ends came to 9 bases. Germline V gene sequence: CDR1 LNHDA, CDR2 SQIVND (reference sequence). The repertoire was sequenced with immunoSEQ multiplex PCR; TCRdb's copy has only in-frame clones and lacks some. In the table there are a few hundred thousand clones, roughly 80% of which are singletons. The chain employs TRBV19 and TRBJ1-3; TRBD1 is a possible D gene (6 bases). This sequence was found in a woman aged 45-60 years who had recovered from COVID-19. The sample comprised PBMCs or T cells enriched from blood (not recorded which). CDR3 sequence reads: CASSTTGTGNTIYF. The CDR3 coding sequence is TGTGCCAGTAGTACTACAGGGACTGGAAACACCATATATTTT.